The 19 T cell receptor beta chains given below trace back to one sample, sequenced in a study of cytomegalovirus exposure and HLA in healthy donors (dated by TCRdb to about 2017). The method behind the library was the immunoSEQ multiplex PCR assay. For the multiplex PCR, a mixture combining 60 forward primers for TCR Vbeta segments and 13 reverse primers for TCR Jbeta segments was used. The table comes from immuneACCESS by way of TCRdb, which keeps in-frame sequences with V and J called. Part of the clones is missing from these tables; in studies checked, under half for an unresolved V gene and the rest for unknown reasons. A total of under 200,000 clones appear in this sample, about four fifths of them only once. Of the sample, approximately 0.39% is held by the ten largest clones. The sample comprised PBMCs. The receptor set was obtained from a male donor in good health and CMV-seropositive.

The rearrangement joins TRBV5-4 to TRBJ2-7, with TRBD1 matching over 9 bases. Losses at the gene ends were 2 bases for V and 5 bases for J; bases not matched to a gene: 2. Germline values: CDR1 SGHNT, CDR2 YYREEE (reference sequence). This CDR3 is built from 13 residues. The chain's CDR3 is CASSLQGADEQYF. In DNA form, the CDR3 reads TGTGCCAGCAGCTTACAGGGGGCCGACGAGCAGTACTTC. Full variable domain (missing parts from reference TRBV5-4 and TRBJ2-7): ETGVTQSPTHLIKTRGQQVTLRCSSQSGHNTVSWYQQALGQGPQFIFQYYREEENGRGNFPPRFSGLQFPNYSSELNVNALELDDSALYLCASSLQGADEQYFGPGTRLTVT.

This chain joins TRBV7-9 and TRBJ1-1; D possibly corresponds to TRBD1 (5 bases). Deletions cut 5 bases from V and 3 bases from J, with 13 bases between. There are 14 residues in the CDR3. The germline gives CDR1 SEHNR, CDR2 FQNEAQ (reference sequence). The CDR3 reads CASSPSGGDTEAFF. The CDR3 DNA is TGTGCCAGCAGCCCCTCGGGGGGTGACACTGAAGCTTTCTTT.

The chain couples TRBV27 to TRBJ1-1; weak D call: TRBD1 (5 bases). The germline V gene has CDR1 MNHEY and CDR2 SMNVEV (reference sequence). There are 16 residues in the CDR3. Trimming removed 0 bases from V and 1 base from J, with 12 bases in between. CDR3 residues: CASSLSLTVSNTEAFF. The CDR3 DNA reads TGTGCCAGCAGTTTATCATTGACAGTATCGAACACTGAAGCTTTCTTT.

The genes are TRBV7-9 and TRBJ2-3; TRBD1 matches 11 bases. The trim removed 6 bases at V and 4 bases at J, leaving 3 bases unmatched. The germline CDR1 and CDR2 sequences are SEHNR and FQNEAQ (reference sequence). The CDR3 runs to 14 residues. The CDR3 DNA sequence: TGTGCCAGCAGACCGGGACAGGGGGCAGATACGCAGTATTTT. Translated, it gives CASRPGQGADTQYF.

The rearrangement uses TRBV19 and TRBJ1-1, with a tentative D call TRBD1 (6 bases). The V end lost 7 bases, the J end lost 1 base, and 22 bases lay between the germline ends. This CDR3 is built from 17 residues. Germline CDR1 is LNHDA and CDR2 is SQIVND (reference sequence). The CDR3 DNA sequence: TGTGCCAGTATCAAAAAAGGGGGAGGGACGGGGAACACTGAAGCTTTCTTT. Amino acids: CASIKKGGGTGNTEAFF.

J is TRBJ1-4 and V is TRBV7-9; maybe TRBD1 (5 bases). V was pared by 5 bases and J by 0 bases, with 13 bases between. The CDR3 covers 16 residues. Germline V CDR1 and CDR2: SEHNR, FQNEAQ (reference sequence). The CDR3 DNA reads as TGTGCCAGCAGCACTCACAGGAGTTCAACTAATGAAAAACTGTTTTTT. Protein product: CASSTHRSSTNEKLFF.

This clone appeared a few times. The genes are TRBV4-3 and TRBJ2-7; D is perhaps TRBD1 (5 bases). Trimming stripped 1 base from V and 2 bases from J, with 12 bases between. The germline gives CDR1 LGHNA, CDR2 YSLEER. The CDR3 runs to 15 residues. CDR3 sequence: CASSQGGRLTYEQYF. DNA of the CDR3: TGCGCCAGCAGCCAAGGGGGCAGGCTAACCTACGAGCAGTACTTC.

The genes are TRBV19 and TRBJ2-5, with unresolved D. This CDR3 comprises 15 residues. Trimming took off 1 base at V and 1 base at J, with 10 bases between the two ends. Germline CDR1 is LNHDA and CDR2 is SQIVND (reference sequence). CDR3 sequence: CASSIGYRPQETQYF. CDR3 bases: TGTGCCAGTAGTATAGGATACAGACCCCAAGAGACCCAGTACTTC. Combining the CDR3 with reference TRBV19 and TRBJ2-5 gives the whole variable domain DGGITQSPKYLFRKEGQNVTLSCEQNLNHDAMYWYRQDPGQGLRLIYYSQIVNDFQKGDIAEGYSVSREKKESFPLTVTSAQKNPTAFYLCASSIGYRPQETQYFGPGTRLLVL.

This clone has only one observation. The identical CDR3 is also encoded by other nucleotide sequences in the sample. The J gene is TRBJ1-6, the V gene TRBV9, with D perhaps TRBD1 (5 bases). The ends were cut back, 0 bases at V and 7 bases at J, with 5 bases in the middle. The CDR3 has 13 residues. CDR1 and CDR2 (germline): SGDLS, YYNGEE. CDR3 nucleotide sequence: TGTGCCAGCAGCGTAGAGGGGAATTCACCCCTCCACTTT. This sequence encodes CASSVEGNSPLHF.

The rearrangement links TRBV9 to TRBJ2-3, with 10 bases that match TRBD2. Germline-derived CDR1 and CDR2 are SGDLS and YYNGEE. V dropped 0 bases and J dropped 6; count of bases not matched to a gene: 4. This CDR3 spans 15 amino acids. CDR3 sequence (DNA): TGTGCCAGCAGCGTAGAAGCAGCGGGAGGGGATACGCAGTATTTT. Its protein product is CASSVEAAGGDTQYF.

CDR3 coding DNA: TGTGCCAGCAGCTCACGACAGAATCATATTGGTGGCTACACCTTC. Its translation: CASSSRQNHIGGYTF. The V and J genes are TRBV9 and TRBJ1-2, with D perhaps matching TRBD1 (5 bases). Germline V gives CDR1 SGDLS, CDR2 YYNGEE. The CDR3 covers 15 residues. V lost 4 bases, J lost 7 bases, and 20 bases lay in between.

J is TRBJ2-7 and V is TRBV27; D may be TRBD2 (7 bases). Germline V lookup: CDR1 MNHEY, CDR2 SMNVEV (reference sequence). The CDR3 spans 15 residues. V lost 6 bases to trimming and J lost 3 bases, with 18 bases between them. CDR3 sequence (DNA): TGTGCCAGCAGGGGGGGAGGGGGGGAGAACTACGAGCAGTACTTC. Encoded protein: CASRGGGGENYEQYF.

The genes are TRBV7-2 and TRBJ1-2; the match to TRBD1 covers 7 bases. The germline CDR1 and CDR2 sequences are SGHTA and FQGNSA. The ends lost 5 bases at V and 4 bases at J; junction bases unmatched: 10. The CDR3 consists of 15 residues. In DNA form, the CDR3 reads TGTGCCAGCAGCCCTCGGACAGGAGCTTCCTATGGCTACACCTTC. Its translation is CASSPRTGASYGYTF.

This clone was counted only a few times. J is TRBJ2-7 and V is TRBV5-1; TRBD2 aligns across 11 bases. V trimming: 5 bases; J trimming: 6 bases; junction bases outside the gene matches: 7. CDR3 length equals 14 residues. Germline values: CDR1 SGHRS, CDR2 YFSETQ. CDR3 loop: CASSEPGLAAEQYF. For the CDR3, the DNA is TGCGCCAGCAGTGAACCGGGACTAGCGGCCGAGCAGTACTTC.

This chain connects TRBV15 to TRBJ2-1; D is perhaps TRBD2 (6 bases). The CDR3 has 16 amino acids. V lost 1 base and J 2 bases, leaving 12 bases between the germline ends. CDR1 and CDR2 from the germline V gene are LNHNV and YYDKDF (reference sequence). The CDR3 sequence is CATSRAGGDPYNEQFF. CDR3 DNA sequence: TGTGCCACCAGCAGAGCTGGAGGGGACCCCTACAATGAGCAGTTCTTC.

The rearrangement joins TRBV28 to TRBJ2-7, with 7 bases aligning to TRBD2. V lost 10 bases and J lost 3; bases outside the gene matches: 6. This CDR3 region has 12 residues. CDR1 and CDR2 (germline): MDHEN, SYDVKM. This CDR3 is CATPGGDYEQYF. The CDR3 nucleotides read TGTGCCACCCCTGGGGGGGACTACGAGCAGTACTTC.

J is TRBJ1-2 and V is TRBV10-3, with a weak D call TRBD1 (6 bases). The CDR3 is 14 residues long. V lost 5 bases, J lost 4 bases, and 14 bases lay in between. From germline, CDR1 is ENHRY and CDR2 SYGVKD. The DNA of the CDR3 is TGTGCCATCAGTCTACAGGGAGAGGGCTATGGCTACACCTTC. This translates into CAISLQGEGYGYTF.

The rearrangement links TRBV9 to TRBJ1-2; D is ambiguous. This CDR3 contains 15 residues. Looked up from germline, CDR1 is SGDLS and CDR2 is YYNGEE. V was pared by 3 bases and J by 5 bases, with 17 bases between. The CDR3 loop reads CASSGDLTADYGYTF. Here the CDR3 DNA reads TGTGCCAGCAGCGGAGATCTGACCGCGGATTATGGCTACACCTTC.

This rearrangement joins TRBV7-2 to TRBJ1-5; D is unresolved. V was pared by 1 base and J by 0 bases, with 7 bases between. CDR1 SGHTA and CDR2 FQGNSA come from the germline V gene. CDR3 length: 15 residues. The CDR3 sequence: CASSLGRLSNQPQHF. CDR3 coding DNA: TGTGCCAGCAGCTTAGGGAGACTTAGCAATCAGCCCCAGCATTTT.